This TCR beta chain was sequenced during a study of blood T cell repertoires in COVID-19. With 4 bases removed from V and 9 bases from J, the gap between germline ends came to 10 bases. The CDR3 totals 11 residues. Germline V gene sequence: CDR1 MNHEY, CDR2 SVGEGT. In the study's own analysis: Estimated nucleated cell counts came from reference gene primer amplification. Profiling relied on immunoSEQ multiplex PCR, and the TCRdb table lists in-frame clones only, not all of them. The V and J calls and clone size come from that table; D and trimming were worked out from the DNA. The repertoire consists of about 38,000 clones, with just under 75% occurring once and the leading ten covering roughly a tenth.

Sequenced: peripheral blood. The TCR comes from a man aged 65-85 years with COVID-19, enrolled during active disease. V and J are TRBV6-2 or TRBV6-3 and TRBJ2-7, with D hard to call. The CDR3 nucleotides are TGTGCCAGCAGTTCCACTACTTTGCAGTACTTC. Its protein product is CASSSTTLQYF.